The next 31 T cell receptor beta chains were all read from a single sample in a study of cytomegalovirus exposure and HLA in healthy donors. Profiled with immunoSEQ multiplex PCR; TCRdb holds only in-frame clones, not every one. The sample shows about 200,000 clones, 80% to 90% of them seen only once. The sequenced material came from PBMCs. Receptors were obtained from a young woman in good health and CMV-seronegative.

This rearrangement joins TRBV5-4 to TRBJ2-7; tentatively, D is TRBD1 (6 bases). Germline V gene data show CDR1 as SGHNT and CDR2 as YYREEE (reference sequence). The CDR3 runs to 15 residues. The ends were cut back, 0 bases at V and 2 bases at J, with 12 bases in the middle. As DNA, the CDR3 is TGTGCCAGCAGCTTGGGGGGGCAGAGTGCCTACGAGCAGTACTTC. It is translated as CASSLGGQSAYEQYF.

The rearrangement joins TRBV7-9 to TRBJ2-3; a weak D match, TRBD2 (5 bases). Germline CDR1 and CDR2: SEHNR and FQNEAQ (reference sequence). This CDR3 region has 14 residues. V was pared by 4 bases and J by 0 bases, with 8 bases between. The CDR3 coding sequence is TGTGCCAGCAGCTCCCTAGCAAGCACAGATACGCAGTATTTT. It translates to CASSSLASTDTQYF.

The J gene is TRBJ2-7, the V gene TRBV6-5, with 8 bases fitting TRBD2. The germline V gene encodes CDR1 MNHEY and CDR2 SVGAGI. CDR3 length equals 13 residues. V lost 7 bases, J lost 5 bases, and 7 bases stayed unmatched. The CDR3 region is CASTRGGTHEQYF. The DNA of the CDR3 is TGTGCCAGCACCCGCGGGGGGACCCACGAGCAGTACTTC.

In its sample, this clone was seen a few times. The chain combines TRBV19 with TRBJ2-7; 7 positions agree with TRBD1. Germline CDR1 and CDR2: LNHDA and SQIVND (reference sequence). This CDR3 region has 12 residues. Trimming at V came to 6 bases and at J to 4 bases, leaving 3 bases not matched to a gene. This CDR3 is CASSTGVYEQYF. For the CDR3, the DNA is TGTGCCAGTAGCACAGGGGTATACGAGCAGTACTTC.

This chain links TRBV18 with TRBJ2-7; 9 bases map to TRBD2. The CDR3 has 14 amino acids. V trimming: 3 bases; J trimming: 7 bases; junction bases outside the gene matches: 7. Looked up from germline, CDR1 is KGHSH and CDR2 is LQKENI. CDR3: CASSPVGLAREQYF. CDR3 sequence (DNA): TGTGCCAGCTCACCCGTTGGACTAGCGCGGGAGCAGTACTTC.

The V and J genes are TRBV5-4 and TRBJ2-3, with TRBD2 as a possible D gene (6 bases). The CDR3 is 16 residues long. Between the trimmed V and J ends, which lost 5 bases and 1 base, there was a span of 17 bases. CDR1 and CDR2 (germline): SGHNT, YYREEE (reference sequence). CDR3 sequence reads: CASRAGLTGGTDTQYF. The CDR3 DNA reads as TGTGCCAGCAGGGCAGGACTAACCGGGGGCACAGATACGCAGTATTTT.

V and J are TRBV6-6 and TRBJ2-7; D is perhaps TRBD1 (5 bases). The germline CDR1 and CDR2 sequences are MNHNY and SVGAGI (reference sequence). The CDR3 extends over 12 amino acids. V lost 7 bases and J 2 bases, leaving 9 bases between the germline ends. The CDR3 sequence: CASTAGPYEQYF. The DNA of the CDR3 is TGTGCCAGCACGGCAGGGCCCTACGAGCAGTACTTC.

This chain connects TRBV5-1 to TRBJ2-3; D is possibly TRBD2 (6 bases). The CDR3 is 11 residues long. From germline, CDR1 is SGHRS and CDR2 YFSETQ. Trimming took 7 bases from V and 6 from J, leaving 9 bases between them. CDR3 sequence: CASGRRDTQYF. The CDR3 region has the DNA TGCGCCAGCGGGAGGAGGGATACGCAGTATTTT.

CDR3: CAWSSFRTGNYGYTF. The CDR3 region has the DNA TGTGCCTGGAGTTCGTTCCGGACAGGGAACTATGGCTACACCTTC. The chain uses TRBV30 and TRBJ1-2; 8 bases map to TRBD1. Germline V gives CDR1 GTSNPN, CDR2 SVGIG (reference sequence). This CDR3 has 15 amino acids. The V gene end was trimmed by 2 bases and the J gene end by 2 bases; junction bases not matched to a gene: 7. The whole variable domain, filled in from reference TRBV30 and TRBJ1-2, reads SQTIHQWPATLVQPVGSPLSLECTVEGTSNPNLYWYRQAAGRGLQLLFYSVGIGQISSEVPQNLSASRPQDRQFILSSKKLLLSDSGFYLCAWSSFRTGNYGYTFGSGTRLTVV.

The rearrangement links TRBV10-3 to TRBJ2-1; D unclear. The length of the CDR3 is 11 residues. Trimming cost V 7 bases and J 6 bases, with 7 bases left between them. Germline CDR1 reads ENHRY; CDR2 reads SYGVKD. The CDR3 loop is CAIKSTNEQFF. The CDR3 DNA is TGTGCCATCAAGAGCACCAATGAGCAGTTCTTC.

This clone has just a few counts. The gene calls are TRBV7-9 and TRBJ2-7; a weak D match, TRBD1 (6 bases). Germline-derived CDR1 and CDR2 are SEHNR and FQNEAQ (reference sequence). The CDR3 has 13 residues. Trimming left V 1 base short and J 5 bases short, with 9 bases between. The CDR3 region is CASSLGGLDEQYF. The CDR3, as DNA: TGTGCCAGCAGCTTAGGGGGGCTCGACGAGCAGTACTTC. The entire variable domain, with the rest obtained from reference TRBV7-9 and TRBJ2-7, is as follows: DTGVSQNPRHKITKRGQNVTFRCDPISEHNRLYWYRQTLGQGPEFLTYFQNEAQLEKSRLLSDRFSAERPKGSFSTLEIQRTEQGDSAMYLCASSLGGLDEQYFGPGTRLTVT.

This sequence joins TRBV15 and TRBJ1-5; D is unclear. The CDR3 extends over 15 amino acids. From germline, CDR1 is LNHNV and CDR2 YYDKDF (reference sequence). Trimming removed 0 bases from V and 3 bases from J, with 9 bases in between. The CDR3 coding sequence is TGTGCCACCAGCAGAGATCTGAACAACAATCAGCCCCAGCATTTT. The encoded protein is CATSRDLNNNQPQHF.

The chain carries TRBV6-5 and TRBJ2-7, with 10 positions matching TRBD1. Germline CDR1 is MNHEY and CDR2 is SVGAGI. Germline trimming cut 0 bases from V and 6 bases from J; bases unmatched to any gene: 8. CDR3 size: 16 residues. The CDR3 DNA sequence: TGTGCCAGCAGTTACTCCCGGACAGGGGGATCAAGCGAGCAGTACTTC. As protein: CASSYSRTGGSSEQYF.

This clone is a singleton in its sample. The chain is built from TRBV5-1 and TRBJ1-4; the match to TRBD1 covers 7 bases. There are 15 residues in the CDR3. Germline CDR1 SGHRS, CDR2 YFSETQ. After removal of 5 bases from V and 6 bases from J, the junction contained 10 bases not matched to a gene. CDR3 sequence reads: CASSLDGTVDEKLFF. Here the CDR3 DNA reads TGCGCCAGCAGTCTGGATGGGACAGTGGATGAAAAACTGTTTTTT.

In DNA form, the CDR3 reads TGTGCCAGCAGCGTAGGAACCCCTCCAGGCGCCGGGGAGCTGTTTTTT. This codes for CASSVGTPPGAGELFF. This chain uses TRBV9 with TRBJ2-2, with D unclear. The germline V gene encodes CDR1 SGDLS and CDR2 YYNGEE. Deletions cut 0 bases from V and 6 bases from J, with 15 bases between. The CDR3 loop spans 16 amino acids.

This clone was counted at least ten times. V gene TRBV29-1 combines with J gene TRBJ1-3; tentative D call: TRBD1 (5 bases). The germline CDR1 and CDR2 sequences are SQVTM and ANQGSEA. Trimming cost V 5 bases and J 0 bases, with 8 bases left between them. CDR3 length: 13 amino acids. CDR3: CSVKTDSGNTIYF. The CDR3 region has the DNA TGCAGCGTTAAGACAGACTCTGGAAACACCATATATTTT.

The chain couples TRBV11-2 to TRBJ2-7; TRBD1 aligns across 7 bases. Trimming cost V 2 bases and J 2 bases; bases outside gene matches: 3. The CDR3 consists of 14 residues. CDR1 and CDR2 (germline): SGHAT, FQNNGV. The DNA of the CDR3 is TGTGCCAGCAGCTTAAACAGGGGAACCTACGAGCAGTACTTC. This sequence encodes CASSLNRGTYEQYF. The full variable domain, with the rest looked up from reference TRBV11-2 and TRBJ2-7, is EAGVAQSPRYKIIEKRQSVAFWCNPISGHATLYWYQQILGQGPKLLIQFQNNGVVDDSQLPKDRFSAERLKGVDSTLKIQPAKLEDSAVYLCASSLNRGTYEQYFGPGTRLTVT.

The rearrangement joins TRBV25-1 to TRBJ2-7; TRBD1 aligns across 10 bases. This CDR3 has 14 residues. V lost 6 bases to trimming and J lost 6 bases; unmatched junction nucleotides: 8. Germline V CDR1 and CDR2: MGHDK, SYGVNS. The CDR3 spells CASSSGTGDFEQYF. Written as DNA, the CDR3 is TGTGCCAGCAGCTCCGGGACAGGGGATTTCGAGCAGTACTTC.

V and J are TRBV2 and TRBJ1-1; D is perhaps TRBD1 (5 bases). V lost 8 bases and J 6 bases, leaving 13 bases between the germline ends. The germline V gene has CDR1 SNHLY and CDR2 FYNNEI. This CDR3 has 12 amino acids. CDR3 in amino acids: CASEGQGAEAFF. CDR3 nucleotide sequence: TGTGCCAGCGAAGGTCAGGGCGCTGAAGCTTTCTTT.

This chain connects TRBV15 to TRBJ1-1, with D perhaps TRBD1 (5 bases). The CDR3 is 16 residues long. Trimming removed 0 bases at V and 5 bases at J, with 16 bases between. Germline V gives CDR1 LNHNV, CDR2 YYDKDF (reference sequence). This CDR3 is CATSRDLTGRGTEAFF. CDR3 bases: TGTGCCACCAGCAGAGATTTAACAGGTCGGGGGACTGAAGCTTTCTTT.

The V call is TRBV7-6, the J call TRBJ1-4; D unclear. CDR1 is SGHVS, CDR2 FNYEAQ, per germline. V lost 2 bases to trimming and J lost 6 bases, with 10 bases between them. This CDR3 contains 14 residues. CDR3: CASSLRGLDEKLFF. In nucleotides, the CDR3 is TGTGCCAGCAGCTTACGAGGGTTGGATGAAAAACTGTTTTTT.

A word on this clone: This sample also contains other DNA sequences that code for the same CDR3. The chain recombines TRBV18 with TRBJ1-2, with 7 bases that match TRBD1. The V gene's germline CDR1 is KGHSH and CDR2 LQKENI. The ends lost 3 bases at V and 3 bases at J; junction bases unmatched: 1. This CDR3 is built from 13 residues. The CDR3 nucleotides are TGTGCCAGCTCACCCGGGACAGACTATGGCTACACCTTC. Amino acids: CASSPGTDYGYTF.

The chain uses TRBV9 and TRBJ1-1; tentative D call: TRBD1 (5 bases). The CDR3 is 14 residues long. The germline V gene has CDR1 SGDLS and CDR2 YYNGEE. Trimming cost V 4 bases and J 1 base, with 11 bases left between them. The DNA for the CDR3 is TGTGCCAGCAGCTCTGGGGGGAGGAACACTGAAGCTTTCTTT. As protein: CASSSGGRNTEAFF.

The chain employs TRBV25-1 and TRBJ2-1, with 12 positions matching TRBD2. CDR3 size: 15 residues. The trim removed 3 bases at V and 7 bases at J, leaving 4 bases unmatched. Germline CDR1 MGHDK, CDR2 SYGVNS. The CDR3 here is CASSDRTSGMNEQFF. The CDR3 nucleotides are TGTGCCAGCAGTGACCGGACTAGCGGGATGAATGAGCAGTTCTTC.

The CDR3 spells CATSRDWDRDRETDTQYF. CDR3 nucleotides: TGTGCCACCAGCAGAGATTGGGACCGGGACAGGGAGACAGATACGCAGTATTTT. The J gene is TRBJ2-3, the V gene TRBV15; 9 bases agree with TRBD1. The CDR3 contains 18 residues. Germline lookup yields CDR1 LNHNV and CDR2 YYDKDF (reference sequence). The V and J ends lost 0 bases and 3 bases, in that order; junction bases with no gene match: 10. The complete variable domain, with remaining parts taken from reference TRBV15 and TRBJ2-3, reads DAMVIQNPRYQVTQFGKPVTLSCSQTLNHNVMYWYQQKSSQAPKLLFHYYDKDFNNEADTPDNFQSRRPNTSFCFLDIRSPGLGDTAMYLCATSRDWDRDRETDTQYFGPGTRLTVL.

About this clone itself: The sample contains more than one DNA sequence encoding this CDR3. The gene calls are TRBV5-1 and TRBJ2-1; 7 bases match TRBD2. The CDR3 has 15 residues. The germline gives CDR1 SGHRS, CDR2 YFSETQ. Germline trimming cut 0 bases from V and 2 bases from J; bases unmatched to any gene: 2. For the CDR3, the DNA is TGCGCCAGCAGCTTGGGGGAGGGGCCCTACAATGAGCAGTTCTTC. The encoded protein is CASSLGEGPYNEQFF.

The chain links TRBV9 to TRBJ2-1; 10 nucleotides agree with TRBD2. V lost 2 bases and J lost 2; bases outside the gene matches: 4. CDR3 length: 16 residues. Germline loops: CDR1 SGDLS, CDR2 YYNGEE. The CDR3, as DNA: TGTGCCAGCAGCGTGAGCGGGGGGGCCCCCTACAATGAGCAGTTCTTC. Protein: CASSVSGGAPYNEQFF.

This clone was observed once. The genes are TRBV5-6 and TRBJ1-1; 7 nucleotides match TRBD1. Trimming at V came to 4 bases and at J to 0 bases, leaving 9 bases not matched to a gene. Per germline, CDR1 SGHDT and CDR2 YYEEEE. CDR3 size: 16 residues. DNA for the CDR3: TGTGCCAGCAGCCCACCGGGACAGCCAATGAACACTGAAGCTTTCTTT. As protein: CASSPPGQPMNTEAFF.

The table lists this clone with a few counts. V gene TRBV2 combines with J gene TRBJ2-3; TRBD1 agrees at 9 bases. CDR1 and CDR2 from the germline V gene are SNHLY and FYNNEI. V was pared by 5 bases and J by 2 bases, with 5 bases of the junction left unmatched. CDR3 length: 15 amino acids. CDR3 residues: CASSLTGGYTDTQYF. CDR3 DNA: TGTGCCAGCAGTTTGACAGGGGGGTACACAGATACGCAGTATTTT.

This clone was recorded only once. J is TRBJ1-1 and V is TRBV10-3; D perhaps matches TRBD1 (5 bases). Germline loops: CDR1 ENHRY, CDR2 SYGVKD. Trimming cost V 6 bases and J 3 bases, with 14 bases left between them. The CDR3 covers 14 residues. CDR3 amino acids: CAIRDSGRYTEAFF. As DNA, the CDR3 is TGTGCCATCAGAGACAGTGGAAGGTACACTGAAGCTTTCTTT.

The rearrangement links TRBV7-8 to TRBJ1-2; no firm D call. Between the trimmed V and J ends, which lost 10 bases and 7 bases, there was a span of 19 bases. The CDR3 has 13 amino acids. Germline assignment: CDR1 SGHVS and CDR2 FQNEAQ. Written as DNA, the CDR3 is TGTGCCACTCCTGCGGCCCAGTTGAGTGGCTACACCTTC. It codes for CATPAAQLSGYTF.